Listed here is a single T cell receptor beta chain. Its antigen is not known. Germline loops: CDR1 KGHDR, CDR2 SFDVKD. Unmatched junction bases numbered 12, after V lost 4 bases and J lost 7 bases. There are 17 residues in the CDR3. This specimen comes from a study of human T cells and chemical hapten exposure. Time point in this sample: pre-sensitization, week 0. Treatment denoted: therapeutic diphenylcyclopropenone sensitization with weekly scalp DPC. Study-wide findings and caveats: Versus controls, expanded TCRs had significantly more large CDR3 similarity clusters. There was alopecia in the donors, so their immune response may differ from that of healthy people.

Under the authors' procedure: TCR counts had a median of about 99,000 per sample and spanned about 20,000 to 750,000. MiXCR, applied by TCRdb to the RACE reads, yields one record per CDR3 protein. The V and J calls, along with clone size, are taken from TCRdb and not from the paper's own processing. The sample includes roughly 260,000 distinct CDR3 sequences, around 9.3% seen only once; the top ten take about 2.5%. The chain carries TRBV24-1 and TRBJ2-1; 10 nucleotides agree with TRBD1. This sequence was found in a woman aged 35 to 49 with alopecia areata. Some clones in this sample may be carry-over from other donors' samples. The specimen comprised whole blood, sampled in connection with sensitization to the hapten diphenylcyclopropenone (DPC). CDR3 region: CATSDRQGAGWWNEQFF. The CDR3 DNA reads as TGTGCCACCAGTGACCGACAGGGGGCTGGGTGGTGGAATGAGCAGTTCTTC.